The clone carrying this T cell receptor (beta chain) showed up just a few times. With 5 bases clipped from V and 0 bases from J, the junction kept 3 bases outside the gene matches. The CDR3 contains 15 residues. CDR1 and CDR2 (germline): MNHNY, SVGAGI (reference sequence). In the authors' methods: How many nucleated cells were present was estimated from reference gene primer amplification. Produced via immunoSEQ multiplex PCR; TCRdb's table is partial and in-frame only. V and J calls and clone size follow that table, whereas D and trimming were derived from the DNA. The sample has over 65,000 clones, less than 85% seen once. The entry originates in a study of blood T cell repertoires in COVID-19. Study at large: Sites in the United States, Italy and Spain provided acute and convalescent COVID-19 samples. T cells, B-cell-depleted T cells, or PBMCs supplied cDNA or gDNA.

This TCR derives from a man older than 75 with active COVID-19. The gene calls are TRBV6-6 and TRBJ2-2, with 7 bases lining up with TRBD1. Sequencing input: peripheral blood. This CDR3 reads CASSRDRSNTGELFF. The CDR3, as DNA: TGTGCCAGCAGTCGGGACAGATCGAACACCGGGGAGCTGTTTTTT.